Sequencing of this T cell receptor (beta chain) was carried out in a study of T-cell reconstitution after alpha-beta-depleted transplantation in children. CDR3 length equals 16 residues. After removal of 3 bases from V and 4 bases from J, the junction contained 12 bases not matched to a gene. The V gene's germline CDR1 is DFQATT and CDR2 SNEGSKA (reference sequence). Researchers prepared the TCRbeta library using unique molecular identifiers, the study reports. A single record per CDR3 protein comes from TCRdb applying MiXCR to the PCR reads. This sample has about 500,000 distinct CDR3 sequences, with 30% to 35% found just once. This clonotype was detected ten times or more.

This sequence originates from a human donor who donated a stem cell graft to a child with aplastic anemia. This specimen consisted of PBMCs from the stem cell graft donor, obtained from the stem cell graft. The rearrangement joins TRBV20-1 to TRBJ2-3; 8 bases are shared with TRBD2. The chain's CDR3 is CSASITSGNSPDTQYF. Written as DNA, the CDR3 is TGCAGTGCTAGTATCACTAGCGGCAATTCTCCAGATACGCAGTATTTT.